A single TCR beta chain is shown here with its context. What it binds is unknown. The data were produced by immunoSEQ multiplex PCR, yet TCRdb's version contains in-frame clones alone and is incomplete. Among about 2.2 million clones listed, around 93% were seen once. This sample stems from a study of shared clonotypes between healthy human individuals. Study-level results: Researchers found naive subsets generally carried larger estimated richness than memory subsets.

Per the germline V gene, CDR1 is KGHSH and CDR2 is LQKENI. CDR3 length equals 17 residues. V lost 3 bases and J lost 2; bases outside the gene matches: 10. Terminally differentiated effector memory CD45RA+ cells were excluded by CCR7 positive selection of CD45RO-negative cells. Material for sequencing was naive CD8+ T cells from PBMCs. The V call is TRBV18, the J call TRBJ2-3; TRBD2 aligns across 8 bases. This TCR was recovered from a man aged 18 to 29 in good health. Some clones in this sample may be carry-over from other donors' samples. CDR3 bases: TGTGCCAGCTCACCGGGTGTGGCACTAGCGGCCACAGATACGCAGTATTTT. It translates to CASSPGVALAATDTQYF.